The present T cell receptor beta chain was sequenced within a study of blood T cell repertoires in COVID-19. TCRdb's table, derived via immunoSEQ multiplex PCR, lists solely in-frame clones and lacks some. The table includes around 300,000 clones, under 90% detected once. Germline CDR1 reads MNHNS; CDR2 reads SASEGT. The J segment lost 1 base and the V segment lost 0 bases, leaving 1 base of the junction unmatched. This CDR3 has 16 residues. This clone was detected only once. The chain recombines TRBV6-1 with TRBJ2-4; 9 bases match TRBD2. This clonotype originated in a woman in her 30s who had recovered from COVID-19. The specimen was PBMCs or T cells enriched from blood (not recorded which). In DNA, the CDR3 is TGTGCCAGCAGTGAAGCGAGCGGGAGGGCCAAAAACATTCAGTACTTC. This sequence encodes CASSEASGRAKNIQYF.